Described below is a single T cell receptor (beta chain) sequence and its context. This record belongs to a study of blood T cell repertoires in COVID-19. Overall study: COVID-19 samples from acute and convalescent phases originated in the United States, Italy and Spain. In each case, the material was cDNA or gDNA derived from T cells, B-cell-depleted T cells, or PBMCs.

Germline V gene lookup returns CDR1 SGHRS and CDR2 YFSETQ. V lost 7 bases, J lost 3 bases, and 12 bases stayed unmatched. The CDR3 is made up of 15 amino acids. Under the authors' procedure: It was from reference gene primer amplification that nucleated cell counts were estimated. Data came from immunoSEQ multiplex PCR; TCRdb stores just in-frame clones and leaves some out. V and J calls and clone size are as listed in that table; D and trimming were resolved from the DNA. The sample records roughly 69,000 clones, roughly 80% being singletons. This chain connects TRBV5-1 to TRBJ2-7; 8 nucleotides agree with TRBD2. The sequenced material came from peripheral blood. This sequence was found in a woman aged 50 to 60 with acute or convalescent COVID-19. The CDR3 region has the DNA TGCGCCAGCGGCGAAATCGGGGGGGGTGGCTACGAGCAGTACTTC. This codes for CASGEIGGGGYEQYF.